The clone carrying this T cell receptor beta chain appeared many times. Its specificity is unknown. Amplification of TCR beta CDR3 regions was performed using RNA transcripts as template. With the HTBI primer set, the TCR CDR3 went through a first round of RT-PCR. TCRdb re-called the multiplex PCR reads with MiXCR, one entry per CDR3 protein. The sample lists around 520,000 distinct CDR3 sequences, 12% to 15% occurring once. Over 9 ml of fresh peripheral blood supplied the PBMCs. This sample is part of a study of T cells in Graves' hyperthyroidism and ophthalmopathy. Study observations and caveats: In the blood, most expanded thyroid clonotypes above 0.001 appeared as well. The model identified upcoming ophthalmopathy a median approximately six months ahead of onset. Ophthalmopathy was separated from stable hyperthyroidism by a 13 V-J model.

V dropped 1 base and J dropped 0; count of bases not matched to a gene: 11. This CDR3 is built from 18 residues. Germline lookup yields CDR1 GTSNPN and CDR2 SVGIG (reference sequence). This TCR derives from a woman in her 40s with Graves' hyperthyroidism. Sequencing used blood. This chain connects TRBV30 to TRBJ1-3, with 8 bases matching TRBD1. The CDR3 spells CAWSAGGGIQDSGNTIYF. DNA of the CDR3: TGTGCCTGGAGTGCAGGGGGCGGAATTCAGGACTCTGGAAACACCATATATTTT.